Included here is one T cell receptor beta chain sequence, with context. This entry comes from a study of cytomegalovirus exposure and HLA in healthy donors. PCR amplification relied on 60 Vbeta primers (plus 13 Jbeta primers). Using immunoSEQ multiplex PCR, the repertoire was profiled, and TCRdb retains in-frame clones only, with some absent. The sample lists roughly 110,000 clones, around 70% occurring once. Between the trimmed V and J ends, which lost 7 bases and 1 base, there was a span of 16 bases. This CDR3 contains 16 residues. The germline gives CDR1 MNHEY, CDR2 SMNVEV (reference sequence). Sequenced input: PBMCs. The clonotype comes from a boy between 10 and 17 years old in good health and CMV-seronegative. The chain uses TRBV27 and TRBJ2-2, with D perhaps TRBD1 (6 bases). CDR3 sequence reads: CASTYSAGENTGELFF. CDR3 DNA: TGTGCCAGCACCTACTCGGCAGGGGAGAACACCGGGGAGCTGTTTTTT.